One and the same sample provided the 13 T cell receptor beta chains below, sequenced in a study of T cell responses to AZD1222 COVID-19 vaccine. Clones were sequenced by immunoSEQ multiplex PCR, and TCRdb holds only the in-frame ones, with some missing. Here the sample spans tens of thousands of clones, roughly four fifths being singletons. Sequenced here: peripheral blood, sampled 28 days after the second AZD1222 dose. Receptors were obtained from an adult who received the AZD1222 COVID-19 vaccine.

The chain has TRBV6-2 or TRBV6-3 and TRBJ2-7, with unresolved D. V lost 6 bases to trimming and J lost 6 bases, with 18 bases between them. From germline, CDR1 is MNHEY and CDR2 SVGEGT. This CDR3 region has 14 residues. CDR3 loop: CASSPAGALSEQYF. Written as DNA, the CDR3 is TGTGCCAGCAGCCCTGCCGGAGCCCTCAGCGAGCAGTACTTC.

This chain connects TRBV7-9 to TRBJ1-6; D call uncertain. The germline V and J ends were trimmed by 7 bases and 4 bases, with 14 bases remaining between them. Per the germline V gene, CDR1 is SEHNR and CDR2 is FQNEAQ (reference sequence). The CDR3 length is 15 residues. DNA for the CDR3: TGTGCCAGCACCTCAGACATCGGATATAATTCACCCCTCCACTTT. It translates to CASTSDIGYNSPLHF.

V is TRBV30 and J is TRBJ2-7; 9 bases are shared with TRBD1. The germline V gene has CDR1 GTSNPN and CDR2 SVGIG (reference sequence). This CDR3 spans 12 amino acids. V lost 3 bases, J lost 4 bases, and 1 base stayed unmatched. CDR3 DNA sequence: TGTGCCTGGAGAGGACAGGGGTACGAGCAGTACTTC. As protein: CAWRGQGYEQYF. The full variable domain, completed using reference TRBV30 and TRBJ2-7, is SQTIHQWPATLVQPVGSPLSLECTVEGTSNPNLYWYRQAAGRGLQLLFYSVGIGQISSEVPQNLSASRPQDRQFILSSKKLLLSDSGFYLCAWRGQGYEQYFGPGTRLTVT.

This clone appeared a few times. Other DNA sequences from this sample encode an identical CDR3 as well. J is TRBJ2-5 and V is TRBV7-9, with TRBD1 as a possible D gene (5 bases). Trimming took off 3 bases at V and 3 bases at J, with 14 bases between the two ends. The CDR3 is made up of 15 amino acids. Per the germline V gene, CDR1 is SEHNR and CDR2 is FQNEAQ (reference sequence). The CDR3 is CASSLRLTDEETQYF. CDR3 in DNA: TGTGCCAGCAGCTTGCGTCTGACAGACGAAGAGACCCAGTACTTC.

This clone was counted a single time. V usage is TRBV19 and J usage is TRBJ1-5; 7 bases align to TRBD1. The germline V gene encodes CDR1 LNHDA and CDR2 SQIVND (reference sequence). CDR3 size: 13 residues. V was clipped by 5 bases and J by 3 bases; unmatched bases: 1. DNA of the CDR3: TGTGCCAGTAGTGGGACAGCCAATCAGCCCCAGCATTTT. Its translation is CASSGTANQPQHF.

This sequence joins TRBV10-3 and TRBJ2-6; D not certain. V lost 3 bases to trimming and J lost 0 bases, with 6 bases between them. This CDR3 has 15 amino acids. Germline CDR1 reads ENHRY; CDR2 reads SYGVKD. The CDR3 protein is CAISEGLSGANVLTF. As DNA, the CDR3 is TGTGCCATCAGTGAAGGGCTCTCTGGGGCCAACGTCCTGACTTTC.

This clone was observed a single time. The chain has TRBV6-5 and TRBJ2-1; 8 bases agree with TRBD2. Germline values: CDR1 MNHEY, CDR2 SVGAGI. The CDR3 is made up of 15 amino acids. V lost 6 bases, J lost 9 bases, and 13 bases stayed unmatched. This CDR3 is CASRDDYRGGSEQFF. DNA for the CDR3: TGTGCCAGCAGGGACGACTACCGGGGGGGTAGTGAGCAGTTCTTC.

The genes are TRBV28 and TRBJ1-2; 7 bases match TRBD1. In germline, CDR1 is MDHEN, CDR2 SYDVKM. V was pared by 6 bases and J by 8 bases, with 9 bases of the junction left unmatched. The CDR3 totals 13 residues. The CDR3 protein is CASSLGGSLGYTF. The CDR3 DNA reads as TGTGCCAGCAGCCTAGGGGGCAGTCTGGGCTACACCTTC.

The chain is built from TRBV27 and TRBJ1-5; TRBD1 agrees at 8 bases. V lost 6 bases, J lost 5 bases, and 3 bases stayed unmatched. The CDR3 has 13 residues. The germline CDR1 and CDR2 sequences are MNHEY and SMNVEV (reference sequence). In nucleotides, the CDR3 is TGTGCCAGCAGCAGGGACAGGTATCAGCCCCAGCATTTT. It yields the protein CASSRDRYQPQHF.

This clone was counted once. The CDR3 protein is CASSPPGSGTGAYEQYF. DNA for the CDR3: TGTGCCAGCTCACCACCGGGGTCCGGGACAGGGGCCTACGAGCAGTACTTC. The chain recombines TRBV18 with TRBJ2-7; 10 nucleotides agree with TRBD1. CDR1 and CDR2 (germline): KGHSH, LQKENI. CDR3 length equals 17 residues. V trimming: 0 bases; J trimming: 2 bases; junction bases outside the gene matches: 7.

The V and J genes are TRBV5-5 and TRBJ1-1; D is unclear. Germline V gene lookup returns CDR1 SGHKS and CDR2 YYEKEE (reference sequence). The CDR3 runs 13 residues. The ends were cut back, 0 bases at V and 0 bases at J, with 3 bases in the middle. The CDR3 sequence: CASSLDMNTEAFF. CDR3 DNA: TGTGCCAGCAGCTTGGATATGAACACTGAAGCTTTCTTT.

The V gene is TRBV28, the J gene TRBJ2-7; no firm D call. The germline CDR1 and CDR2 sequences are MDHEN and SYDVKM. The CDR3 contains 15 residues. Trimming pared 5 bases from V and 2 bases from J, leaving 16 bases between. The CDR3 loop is CASSPIAKTTYEQYF. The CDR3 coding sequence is TGTGCCAGCAGTCCCATAGCCAAAACGACCTACGAGCAGTACTTC. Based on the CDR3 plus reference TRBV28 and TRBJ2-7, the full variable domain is DVKVTQSSRYLVKRTGEKVFLECVQDMDHENMFWYRQDPGLGLRLIYFSYDVKMKEKGDIPEGYSVSREKKERFSLILESASTNQTSMYLCASSPIAKTTYEQYFGPGTRLTVT.

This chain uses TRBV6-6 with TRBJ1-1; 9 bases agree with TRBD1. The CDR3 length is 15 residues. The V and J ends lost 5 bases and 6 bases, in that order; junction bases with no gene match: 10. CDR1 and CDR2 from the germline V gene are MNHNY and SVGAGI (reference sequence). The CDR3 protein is CASSPPGQGVPEAFF. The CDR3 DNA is TGTGCCAGCAGTCCGCCGGGACAGGGAGTTCCTGAAGCTTTCTTT.